The clone carrying this T cell receptor (beta chain) was seen a single time. This specimen comes from a study of blood T cell repertoires in COVID-19. About the study: Donors in Cohort 3 who had recovered were those with two negative PCRs, healthcare professional clearance, or resolution of their symptoms.

In the original workflow: For nucleated cells, counts were estimated from reference gene primer amplification. Generated by immunoSEQ multiplex PCR, the TCRdb table keeps only in-frame clones and is missing some. The DNA gave D and trimming, while V, J and clone size come from that table. This sample has about 170,000 clones, with around three quarters found just once. Participant age was roughly 18 to 89 years, and participants resided in fewer than 30 US areas. Cohorts were based on clinical histories the participants reported. This CDR3 region has 16 residues. CDR1 and CDR2 from the germline V gene are MRHNA and SNTAGT. V was pared by 3 bases and J by 4 bases, with 8 bases of the junction left unmatched.

Sequenced sample: PBMCs or T cells enriched from blood (not recorded which). The V and J genes are TRBV6-4 and TRBJ1-2, with 10 bases lining up with TRBD1. The sequence was collected from a woman aged 70 to 79 in a cohort exposed to, infected with or recovered from COVID-19 (not recorded which). CDR3 residues: CASSDQYWTGGYGYTF. The CDR3 region has the DNA TGTGCCAGCAGTGATCAATACTGGACAGGGGGCTATGGCTACACCTTC.